The present TCR beta chain was sequenced within a study of blood T cell repertoires in COVID-19. For the study at large: PBMCs, B-cell-depleted T cells, or T cells were the source of the cDNA or gDNA that made up the material.

Donors were grouped by their self-reported clinical history. Some clones are missing from TCRdb's copy, which holds only in-frame ones; the method was immunoSEQ multiplex PCR. This sample has a few hundred thousand clones, with roughly nine tenths found just once. Germline V gene sequence: CDR1 SGHNT, CDR2 YYREEE (reference sequence). This CDR3 comprises 13 residues. V was clipped by 3 bases and J by 5 bases; unmatched bases: 3. Sequenced input: PBMCs or T cells enriched from blood (not recorded which). The sequence came from a human donor in a cohort exposed to, infected with or recovered from COVID-19 (not recorded which). The donor label of this sample is uncertain. The chain links TRBV5-4 to TRBJ2-3, with 7 bases aligning to TRBD2. The CDR3 sequence: CASSSGGLDTQYF. The CDR3 coding sequence is TGTGCCAGCAGCTCGGGAGGTTTAGATACGCAGTATTTT. Full variable domain (outside the CDR3, taken from reference TRBV5-4 and TRBJ2-3): ETGVTQSPTHLIKTRGQQVTLRCSSQSGHNTVSWYQQALGQGPQFIFQYYREEENGRGNFPPRFSGLQFPNYSSELNVNALELDDSALYLCASSSGGLDTQYFGPGTRLTVL.